A selection of T cell receptor beta chains follows, all from one sample in a study of blood T cell repertoires in COVID-19. Produced via immunoSEQ multiplex PCR; TCRdb's table is partial and in-frame only. The sample has about 210,000 clones, 80% to 90% seen once. Sequenced sample: peripheral blood. The receptors originated from a man between 50 and 59 years old with active or convalescent COVID-19. Both conserved end residues are part of each CDR3. D genes are given only for firm matches. Only some rows state a clone size, as once, few, many or a class for expanded clones.

DNA: TGTGCCAGCAGCTATTCCCTAGCGCGAGGAGAGACCCAGTACTTC
CDR3: CASSYSLARGETQYF
J: TRBJ2-5
size: few
D: -
V: TRBV11-2

DNA: TGTGCCACCAGCAGAGTCCCAGGGTGGGACACCGGGGAGCTGTTTTTT
CDR3: CATSRVPGWDTGELFF
J: TRBJ2-2
size: -
D: -
V: TRBV15

DNA: TGTGCCAGCAGCGCAGGGGTCAGGGGCTCTGGAAACACCATATATTTT
CDR3: CASSAGVRGSGNTIYF
J: TRBJ1-3
size: -
D: -
V: TRBV9

DNA: TGTGCCAGCAGACCACCGGGACAGGGGTTCTACAATGAGCAGTTCTTC
CDR3: CASRPPGQGFYNEQFF
J: TRBJ2-1
size: -
D: TRBD1
V: TRBV7-2

DNA: TGTGCCAGCAGCGCAACAGCTAGCGCCTCTAGCACAGATACGCAGTATTTT
CDR3: CASSATASASSTDTQYF
J: TRBJ2-3
size: -
D: -
V: TRBV7-8

DNA: TGTGCCAGCAGCTTGGACCGGGGTGAGCCCCAGCATTTT
CDR3: CASSLDRGEPQHF
J: TRBJ1-5
size: -
D: -
V: TRBV5-4

DNA: TGTGCCAGCAGTGAACAGGTCAACACTGAAGCTTTCTTT
CDR3: CASSEQVNTEAFF
J: TRBJ1-1
size: few
D: -
V: TRBV2

DNA: TGTGCCAGCAGTCCACCGCAGGGGTACTATGGCTACACCTTC
CDR3: CASSPPQGYYGYTF
J: TRBJ1-2
size: once
D: -
V: TRBV28

DNA: TGCGCCAGCAGCTTGGGGCCACAGGGGAACACTGAAGCTTTCTTT
CDR3: CASSLGPQGNTEAFF
J: TRBJ1-1
size: -
D: -
V: TRBV5-1

DNA: TGTGCCAGCAGGCAAACAGGGGGCGCGGGACAGCCCCAGCATTTT
CDR3: CASRQTGGAGQPQHF
J: TRBJ1-5
size: -
D: TRBD1
V: TRBV6-6

DNA: TGTGCCAGCAGCTTCCTCTCCTACGAGCAGTACTTC
CDR3: CASSFLSYEQYF
J: TRBJ2-7
size: -
D: -
V: TRBV11-3

DNA: TGTGCCAGCAGCTTACAGGACTCCCTTAACTATGGCTACACCTTC
CDR3: CASSLQDSLNYGYTF
J: TRBJ1-2
size: -
D: -
V: TRBV7-2

DNA: TGTGCCAGCAGCTTAGAGACAGGGGGCAGGGGAACTAATGAAAAACTGTTTTTT
CDR3: CASSLETGGRGTNEKLFF
J: TRBJ1-4
size: -
D: TRBD1
V: TRBV11-2

DNA: TGTGCCAGCAGTTTTCTCGGGGGGGATACCTACAATGAGCAGTTCTTC
CDR3: CASSFLGGDTYNEQFF
J: TRBJ2-1
size: -
D: TRBD2
V: TRBV28

DNA: TGTGCCAGCAGTCCCGGGACAGTAAATGAAAAACTGTTTTTT
CDR3: CASSPGTVNEKLFF
J: TRBJ1-4
size: -
D: TRBD1
V: TRBV28

DNA: TGCGCCAGCAGCATTGAGGGTGGGAGGGCCTACGAGCAGTACTTC
CDR3: CASSIEGGRAYEQYF
J: TRBJ2-7
size: -
D: TRBD2
V: TRBV5-1

DNA: TGTGCCACCCAACTAGCGGGAGGCCACGAGCAGTACTTC
CDR3: CATQLAGGHEQYF
J: TRBJ2-7
size: -
D: TRBD2
V: TRBV6-5

DNA: TGTGCCAGCAGCTTAGCGAGCACGTCTAACTATGGCTACACCTTC
CDR3: CASSLASTSNYGYTF
J: TRBJ1-2
size: -
D: -
V: TRBV7-2

DNA: TGCGCCAGCAGCTTCCAGGGGGCGCTTGGTGAAAAACTGTTTTTT
CDR3: CASSFQGALGEKLFF
J: TRBJ1-4
size: -
D: TRBD1
V: TRBV5-1

DNA: TGCGCCAGCAGCCAAGAAGGGGTGGCGGGGGGCTCCCATACGCAGTATTTT
CDR3: CASSQEGVAGGSHTQYF
J: TRBJ2-3
size: -
D: TRBD2
V: TRBV4-3

DNA: TGTGCCAGCAGCTGGGACAGTCGGGACGAGCAGTACTTC
CDR3: CASSWDSRDEQYF
J: TRBJ2-7
size: -
D: TRBD1
V: TRBV9

DNA: TGTGCCAGTAGTGTGGAGGCAAGGTATAGCAATCAGCCCCAGCATTTT
CDR3: CASSVEARYSNQPQHF
J: TRBJ1-5
size: -
D: -
V: TRBV19

DNA: TGTGCCAGCAGCCAAGGTGGGGGCGCCGGGGTTAATGAGCAGTTCTTC
CDR3: CASSQGGGAGVNEQFF
J: TRBJ2-1
size: -
D: -
V: TRBV14

DNA: TGTGCCAGCAGTACAAGCGGGAGTATAGGGGAGACCCAGTACTTC
CDR3: CASSTSGSIGETQYF
J: TRBJ2-5
size: -
D: TRBD2
V: TRBV6-2/TRBV6-3

DNA: TGTGCCAGCTCACCACCTGACAGGCAGAACATTCAGTACTTC
CDR3: CASSPPDRQNIQYF
J: TRBJ2-4
size: -
D: -
V: TRBV18

DNA: TGTGCCAGCAGGGGCTCGACTAGCGGGACAGATACGCAGTATTTT
CDR3: CASRGSTSGTDTQYF
J: TRBJ2-3
size: once
D: TRBD2
V: TRBV5-4

DNA: TGTGCCAGTAGTAATAGCGGGCCGACCTACGAGCAGTACTTC
CDR3: CASSNSGPTYEQYF
J: TRBJ2-7
size: -
D: TRBD2
V: TRBV19

DNA: TGTGCCACCAGCAGGGGGCGAATCGTAGTACCCGGGGAGCTGTTTTTT
CDR3: CATSRGRIVVPGELFF
J: TRBJ2-2
size: -
D: -
V: TRBV15

DNA: TGCAGTGCTAGATTCGTAACCCTCCACTTT
CDR3: CSARFVTLHF
J: TRBJ1-6
size: -
D: -
V: TRBV20-1

DNA: TGTGCCAGTAGCATCCCCCGGGGGTCCCAAGAGACCCAGTACTTC
CDR3: CASSIPRGSQETQYF
J: TRBJ2-5
size: few
D: -
V: TRBV19

DNA: TGTGCCAGCAGTCCCCCGACAGGCGGCTATGGCTACACCTTC
CDR3: CASSPPTGGYGYTF
J: TRBJ1-2
size: -
D: -
V: TRBV28

DNA: TGTGCCAGCAGTCGAGGACAGTGGGAACAGCCCCAGCATTTT
CDR3: CASSRGQWEQPQHF
J: TRBJ1-5
size: -
D: -
V: TRBV7-9

DNA: TGTGCCAGTAGTATTCCTGGGGCGTTCACTGAAGCTTTCTTT
CDR3: CASSIPGAFTEAFF
J: TRBJ1-1
size: few
D: -
V: TRBV19

DNA: TGTGCCGGAGGGGACAGGGGTGTTCAGCCCCAGCATTTT
CDR3: CAGGDRGVQPQHF
J: TRBJ1-5
size: -
D: TRBD1
V: TRBV6-5

DNA: TGTGCCAGCAGCTTATTTCTTAGGGGGACAGATACGCAGTATTTT
CDR3: CASSLFLRGTDTQYF
J: TRBJ2-3
size: -
D: -
V: TRBV7-2

DNA: TGTGCCAGCAGTTACTCGTTCGCAGAGGATCAGCCCCAGCATTTT
CDR3: CASSYSFAEDQPQHF
J: TRBJ1-5
size: few
D: -
V: TRBV6-5

DNA: TGTGCCAGCAGTTTAGTCCAGGGGCGGAGGTATTTT
CDR3: CASSLVQGRRYF
J: TRBJ2-3
size: -
D: -
V: TRBV28

DNA: TGTGCCAGCAGACAAGGCGACACCGACAGTGAAGCTTTCTTT
CDR3: CASRQGDTDSEAFF
J: TRBJ1-1
size: -
D: -
V: TRBV25-1

DNA: TGCAGCGTTGATCTATCGGGGTCGAGGGGGGGGACCCAGTACTTC
CDR3: CSVDLSGSRGGTQYF
J: TRBJ2-5
size: -
D: -
V: TRBV29-1

DNA: TGTGCCAGCAGCTCCTTCCAACAAGCGGGAGGCGAGCAGTTCTTC
CDR3: CASSSFQQAGGEQFF
J: TRBJ2-1
size: -
D: TRBD2
V: TRBV7-6

DNA: TGTGCCAGCAGCTTGCGACTTCAAAGCAATCAGCCCCAGCATTTT
CDR3: CASSLRLQSNQPQHF
J: TRBJ1-5
size: -
D: -
V: TRBV5-6

DNA: TGTGCCAGCAGCTCTCTGACAGGGGATTCACCCCTCCACTTT
CDR3: CASSSLTGDSPLHF
J: TRBJ1-6
size: -
D: TRBD1
V: TRBV7-8

DNA: TGTGCCAGCAGCTTAACTAAGGGGTACACTGAAGCTTTCTTT
CDR3: CASSLTKGYTEAFF
J: TRBJ1-1
size: -
D: -
V: TRBV7-9

DNA: TGTGCCAGTAGTCTGAACAGGGTTGGGCGGCCCCAGCATTTT
CDR3: CASSLNRVGRPQHF
J: TRBJ1-5
size: -
D: -
V: TRBV19

DNA: TGTGCCAGCAGCCAAGTGAAGACAGACATTCAGTACTTC
CDR3: CASSQVKTDIQYF
J: TRBJ2-4
size: -
D: -
V: TRBV4-2

DNA: TGTGCCAGCAGCTTGGTTGGTCAGGGGTATGGCTACACCTTC
CDR3: CASSLVGQGYGYTF
J: TRBJ1-2
size: -
D: -
V: TRBV5-5

DNA: TGTGCCAGCAGTGGGGAGACAGGGGCCACTGAAGCTTTCTTT
CDR3: CASSGETGATEAFF
J: TRBJ1-1
size: -
D: TRBD1
V: TRBV2

DNA: TGTGCCAGCAGCGGACGAGGGAGTGACGACGAGCAGTACTTC
CDR3: CASSGRGSDDEQYF
J: TRBJ2-7
size: once
D: -
V: TRBV9

DNA: TGTGCCAGCATTCCTGGGGACGACAGGGATACTGATGGAAACACCATATATTTT
CDR3: CASIPGDDRDTDGNTIYF
J: TRBJ1-3
size: -
D: -
V: TRBV21-1

DNA: TGTGCCAGCAGCTTAAGAGGGAGTGGAACCGGGGAGCTGTTTTTT
CDR3: CASSLRGSGTGELFF
J: TRBJ2-2
size: -
D: -
V: TRBV7-2

DNA: TGCGCCAGCAGCTCCTGGACAGGGAAAGGGGAGCTGTTTTTT
CDR3: CASSSWTGKGELFF
J: TRBJ2-2
size: -
D: TRBD1
V: TRBV5-1

DNA: TGTGCCACCAGTGGACAGATCCAAGAGACCCAGTACTTC
CDR3: CATSGQIQETQYF
J: TRBJ2-5
size: -
D: -
V: TRBV6-2/TRBV6-3